This T cell receptor beta chain was identified during a study of control samples from healthy donors and cancer patients. The CDR3 contains 16 residues. The ends were cut back, 0 bases at V and 1 base at J, with 10 bases in the middle. The germline CDR1 and CDR2 sequences are MNHNY and SVGAGI (reference sequence). Method: immunoSEQ multiplex PCR; TCRdb's copy keeps in-frame clones and lacks some. The sample carries around 100,000 clones, about nine tenths recorded once. The sample comprised blood. The chain uses TRBV6-6 and TRBJ2-1; D not certain. The TCR comes from a woman aged 18-29 years in good health. The CDR3 region has the DNA TGTGCCAGCAGTTACTCAGTAGAGAGGTCCTACAATGAGCAGTTCTTC. This encodes CASSYSVERSYNEQFF.